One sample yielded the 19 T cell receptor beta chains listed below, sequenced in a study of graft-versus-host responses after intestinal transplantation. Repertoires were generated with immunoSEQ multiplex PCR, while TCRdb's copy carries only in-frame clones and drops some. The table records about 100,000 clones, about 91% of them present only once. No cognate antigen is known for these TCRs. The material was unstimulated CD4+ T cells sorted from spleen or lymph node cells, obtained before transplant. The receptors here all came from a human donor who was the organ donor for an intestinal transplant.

The CDR3 DNA is TGTGCCAGCAGCTTATCATCTGTTTATAGCAATCAGCCCCAGCATTTT. As protein: CASSLSSVYSNQPQHF. The chain employs TRBV7-2 and TRBJ1-5; the D is unclear. The CDR3 consists of 16 residues. V dropped 2 bases and J dropped 0 bases, with 11 bases sitting between them. The germline V gene has CDR1 SGHTA and CDR2 FQGNSA.

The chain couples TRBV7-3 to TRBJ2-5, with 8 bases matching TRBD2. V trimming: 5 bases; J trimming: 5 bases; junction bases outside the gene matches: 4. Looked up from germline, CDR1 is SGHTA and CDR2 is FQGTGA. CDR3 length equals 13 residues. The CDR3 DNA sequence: TGTGCCAGCAGCCCCCGCGGGGGGGAGACCCAGTACTTC. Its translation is CASSPRGGETQYF.

The CDR3 here is CASSKKRGLEQFF. The DNA for the CDR3 is TGTGCCAGCAGCAAAAAGCGGGGACTTGAGCAGTTCTTC. This chain joins TRBV2 and TRBJ2-1, with 7 bases identical to TRBD2. The germline V gene has CDR1 SNHLY and CDR2 FYNNEI. Trimming took 6 bases from V and 9 from J; bases not matched to a gene: 8. There are 13 residues in the CDR3.

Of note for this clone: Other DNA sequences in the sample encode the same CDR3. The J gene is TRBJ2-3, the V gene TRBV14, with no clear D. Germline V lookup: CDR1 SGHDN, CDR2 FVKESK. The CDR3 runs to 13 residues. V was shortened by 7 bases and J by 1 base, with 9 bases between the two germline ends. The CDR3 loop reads CASNFLGTDTQYF. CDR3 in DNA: TGTGCCAGCAATTTCCTGGGCACAGATACGCAGTATTTT.

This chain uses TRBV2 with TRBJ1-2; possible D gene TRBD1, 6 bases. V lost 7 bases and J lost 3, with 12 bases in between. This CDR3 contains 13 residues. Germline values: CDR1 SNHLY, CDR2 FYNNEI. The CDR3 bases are TGTGCCAGCAACAGGGTGAGGGACTATGGCTACACCTTC. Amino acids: CASNRVRDYGYTF. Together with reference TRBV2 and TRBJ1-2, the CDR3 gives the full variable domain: EPEVTQTPSHQVTQMGQEVILRCVPISNHLYFYWYRQILGQKVEFLVSFYNNEISEKSEIFDDQFSVERPDGSNFTLKIRSTKLEDSAMYFCASNRVRDYGYTFGSGTRLTVV.

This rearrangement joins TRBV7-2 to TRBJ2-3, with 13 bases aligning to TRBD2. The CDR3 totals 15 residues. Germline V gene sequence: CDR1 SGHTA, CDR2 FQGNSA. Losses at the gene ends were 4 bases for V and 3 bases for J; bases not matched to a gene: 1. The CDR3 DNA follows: TGTGCCAGCAGCTCGGGACTAGCGGGAACAGATACGCAGTATTTT. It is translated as CASSSGLAGTDTQYF.

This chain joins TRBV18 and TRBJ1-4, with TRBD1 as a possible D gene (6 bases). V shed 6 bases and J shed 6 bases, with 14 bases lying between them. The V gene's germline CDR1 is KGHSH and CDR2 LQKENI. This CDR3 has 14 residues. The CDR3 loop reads CASSPGRGHEKLFF. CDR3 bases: TGTGCCAGCTCCCCGGGCAGGGGCCATGAAAAACTGTTTTTT.

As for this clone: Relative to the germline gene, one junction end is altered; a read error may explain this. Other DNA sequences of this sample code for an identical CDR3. The DNA of the CDR3 is TGCGCCAGCAGCCAGAAGGACAGAGAGAACACCGAAGCTTTCTTT. Encoded protein: CASSQKDRENTEAFF. V usage is TRBV4-1 and J usage is TRBJ1-1, with D maybe TRBD1 (6 bases). Germline V gives CDR1 MGHRA, CDR2 YSYEKL. The CDR3 is made up of 15 amino acids.

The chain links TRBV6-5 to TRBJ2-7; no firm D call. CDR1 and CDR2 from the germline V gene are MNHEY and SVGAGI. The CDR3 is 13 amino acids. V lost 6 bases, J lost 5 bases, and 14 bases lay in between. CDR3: CASRAARVDEQYF. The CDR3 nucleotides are TGTGCCAGCAGGGCTGCGAGAGTGGACGAGCAGTACTTC.

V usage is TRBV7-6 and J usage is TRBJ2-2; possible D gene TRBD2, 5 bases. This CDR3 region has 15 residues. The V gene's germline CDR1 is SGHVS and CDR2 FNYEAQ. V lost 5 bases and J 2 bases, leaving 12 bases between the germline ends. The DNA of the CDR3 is TGTGCCAGCAGCCCGGACTGGAAAAACACCGGGGAGCTGTTTTTT. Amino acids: CASSPDWKNTGELFF.

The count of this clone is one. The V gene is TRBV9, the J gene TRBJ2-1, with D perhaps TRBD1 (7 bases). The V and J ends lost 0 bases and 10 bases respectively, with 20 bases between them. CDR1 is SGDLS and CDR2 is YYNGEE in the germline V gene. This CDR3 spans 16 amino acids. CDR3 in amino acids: CASSVAEGAGWQEQFF. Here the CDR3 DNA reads TGTGCCAGCAGCGTAGCGGAGGGGGCGGGTTGGCAGGAGCAGTTCTTC. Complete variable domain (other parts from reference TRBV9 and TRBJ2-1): DSGVTQTPKHLITATGQRVTLRCSPRSGDLSVYWYQQSLDQGLQFLIQYYNGEERAKGNILERFSAQQFPDLHSELNLSSLELGDSALYFCASSVAEGAGWQEQFFGPGTRLTVL.

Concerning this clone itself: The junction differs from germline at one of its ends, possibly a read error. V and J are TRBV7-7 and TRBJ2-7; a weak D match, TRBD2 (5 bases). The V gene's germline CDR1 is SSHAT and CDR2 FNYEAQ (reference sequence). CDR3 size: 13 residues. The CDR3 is CASSPDSLGEQYF. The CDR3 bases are TGTGCTAGCAGCCCGGACTCCTTAGGCGAGCAGTACTTC.

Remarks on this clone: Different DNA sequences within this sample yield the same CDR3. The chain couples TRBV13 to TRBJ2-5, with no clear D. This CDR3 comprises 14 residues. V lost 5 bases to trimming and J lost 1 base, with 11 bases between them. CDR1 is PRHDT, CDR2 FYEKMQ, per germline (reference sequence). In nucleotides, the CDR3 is TGTGCCAGCAGCCAGACCAGCTTCCAAGAGACCCAGTACTTC. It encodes CASSQTSFQETQYF.

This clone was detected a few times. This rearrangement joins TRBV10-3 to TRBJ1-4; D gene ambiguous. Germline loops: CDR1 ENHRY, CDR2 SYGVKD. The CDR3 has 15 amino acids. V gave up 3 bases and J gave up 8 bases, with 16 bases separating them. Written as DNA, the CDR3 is TGTGCCATCAGTGATTTTGAAACGGCTGGAGAAAAACTGTTTTTT. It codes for CAISDFETAGEKLFF.

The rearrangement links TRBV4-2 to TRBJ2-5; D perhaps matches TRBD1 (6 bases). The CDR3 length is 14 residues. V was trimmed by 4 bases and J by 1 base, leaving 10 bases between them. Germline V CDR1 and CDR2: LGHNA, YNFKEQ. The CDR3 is CASSLSDSQETQYF. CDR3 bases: TGTGCCAGCAGCCTTTCGGACAGCCAAGAGACCCAGTACTTC.

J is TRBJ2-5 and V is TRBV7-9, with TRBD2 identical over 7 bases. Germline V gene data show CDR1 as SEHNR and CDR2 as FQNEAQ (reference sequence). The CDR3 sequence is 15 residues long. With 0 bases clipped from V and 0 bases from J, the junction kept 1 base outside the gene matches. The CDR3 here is CASSLAGGYQETQYF. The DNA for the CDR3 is TGTGCCAGCAGCTTAGCGGGGGGGTACCAAGAGACCCAGTACTTC. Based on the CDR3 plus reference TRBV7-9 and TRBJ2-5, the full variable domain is DTGVSQNPRHKITKRGQNVTFRCDPISEHNRLYWYRQTLGQGPEFLTYFQNEAQLEKSRLLSDRFSAERPKGSFSTLEIQRTEQGDSAMYLCASSLAGGYQETQYFGPGTRLLVL.

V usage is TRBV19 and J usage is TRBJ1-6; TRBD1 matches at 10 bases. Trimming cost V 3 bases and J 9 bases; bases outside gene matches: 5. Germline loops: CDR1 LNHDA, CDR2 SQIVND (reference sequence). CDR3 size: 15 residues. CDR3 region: CASSMTGGLASPLHF. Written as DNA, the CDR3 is TGTGCCAGTAGTATGACAGGGGGCTTAGCTTCACCCCTCCACTTT.

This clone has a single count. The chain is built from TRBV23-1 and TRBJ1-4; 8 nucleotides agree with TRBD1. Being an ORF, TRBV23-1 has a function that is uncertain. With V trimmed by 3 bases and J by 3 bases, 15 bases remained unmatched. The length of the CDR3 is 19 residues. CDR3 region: CASSHRDRRIPSPNEKLFF. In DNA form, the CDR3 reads TGCGCCAGCAGTCACCGGGACAGGCGGATCCCCTCACCTAATGAAAAACTGTTTTTT.

The CDR3: CASSESAQDYGYTF. The CDR3 DNA reads TGTGCCAGCAGTGAATCGGCGCAGGATTATGGCTACACCTTC. The chain recombines TRBV2 with TRBJ1-2; D call uncertain. The CDR3 loop spans 14 amino acids. The germline gives CDR1 SNHLY, CDR2 FYNNEI. The V end was cut by 2 bases, the J end by 5 bases, with 12 bases between.